Listed below are T cell receptor beta chains from one sample, sequenced in a study of cytomegalovirus exposure and HLA in healthy donors. Profiling relied on immunoSEQ multiplex PCR, and the TCRdb table lists in-frame clones only, not all of them. This table has approximately 95,000 clones, about 80% appearing once. The specimen sequenced was PBMCs. The receptors shown here come from a man younger than 35 in good health and CMV-seropositive. The CDR3 runs from the conserved cysteine through the conserved F or W. The D gene is left open where the match is weak. Some rows mark clone size as missing; the rest say once, few, many or name a class of expanded clone.

v_call,d_call,clone_size,j_call,cdr3_aa,cdr3_nt
TRBV6-4,TRBD1,-,TRBJ1-2,CASSDSTGGSGYTF,TGTGCCAGCAGTGACTCGACAGGGGGGTCGGGCTACACCTTC
TRBV7-9,TRBD2,once,TRBJ2-5,CASSSTSGGVVLQETQYF,TGTGCCAGCAGCTCGACTAGCGGGGGGGTAGTATTGCAAGAGACCCAGTACTTC
TRBV11-2,-,-,TRBJ1-3,CASSFGDSGNTIYF,TGTGCCAGCAGCTTCGGGGACTCTGGAAACACCATATATTTT
TRBV5-1,TRBD1,-,TRBJ2-2,CASSVGQGNTGELFF,TGCGCCAGCAGCGTGGGACAGGGAAACACCGGGGAGCTGTTTTTT
TRBV5-6,-,-,TRBJ1-6,CASSLGAAGRNSPLHF,TGTGCCAGCAGCCTGGGGGCCGCGGGAAGAAATTCACCCCTCCACTTT
TRBV2,-,-,TRBJ2-7,CASIERIHNEQYF,TGTGCCAGCATTGAGAGGATTCATAACGAGCAGTACTTC
TRBV10-3,-,-,TRBJ1-2,CAIWGGVKFKNPRSGYTF,TGTGCCATCTGGGGAGGGGTTAAATTTAAGAACCCAAGGAGTGGCTACACCTTC
TRBV5-1,-,-,TRBJ2-5,CASRPASTFETQYF,TGCGCCAGCAGGCCAGCTAGCACTTTCGAGACCCAGTACTTC
TRBV7-9,TRBD1,-,TRBJ2-3,CAGSTGAGTDTQYF,TGTGCCGGGAGCACAGGGGCAGGGACAGATACGCAGTATTTT
TRBV5-1,TRBD1,-,TRBJ2-5,CASRWDREETQYF,TGCGCCAGCCGCTGGGACAGAGAAGAGACCCAGTACTTC
TRBV29-1,TRBD1,-,TRBJ1-4,CSVGDRGVNEKLFF,TGCAGCGTTGGAGACAGGGGCGTTAATGAAAAACTGTTTTTT
TRBV6-5,TRBD1,-,TRBJ1-5,CASSSQGGNQPQHF,TGTGCCAGCAGCTCGCAGGGGGGCAATCAGCCCCAGCATTTT
TRBV7-8,TRBD2,few,TRBJ2-3,CASSLGQRGGSSDTQYF,TGTGCCAGCAGCTTAGGTCAGCGGGGGGGAAGTTCGGATACGCAGTATTTT
TRBV9,TRBD1,-,TRBJ1-2,CASSAAGTGIGYTF,TGTGCCAGCAGCGCCGCCGGGACAGGGATTGGCTACACCTTC
TRBV7-9,-,-,TRBJ1-1,CASSPHGPPGTEAFF,TGTGCCAGCAGCCCCCATGGGCCTCCTGGCACTGAAGCTTTCTTT
TRBV2,-,few,TRBJ1-6,CASKLGVALHF,TGTGCCAGCAAATTAGGGGTTGCCCTCCACTTT
TRBV2,-,-,TRBJ2-3,CASSDLDTQYF,TGTGCCAGCAGTGACCTGGATACGCAGTATTTT
TRBV11-1,-,-,TRBJ2-3,CASSTDGKFTDTQYF,TGTGCCAGCAGTACCGACGGGAAATTCACAGATACGCAGTATTTT
TRBV10-2,TRBD1,-,TRBJ1-2,CASRTGTGDYGYTF,TGCGCCAGCAGGACGGGAACAGGGGACTATGGCTACACCTTC
TRBV2,TRBD2,-,TRBJ2-5,CASSTSGGAETQYF,TGTGCCAGCAGTACTAGCGGGGGTGCAGAGACCCAGTACTTC
TRBV5-6,TRBD1,-,TRBJ1-1,CASTSEGANTEAFF,TGTGCCAGCACCTCAGAGGGGGCGAACACTGAAGCTTTCTTT
TRBV27,TRBD1,-,TRBJ1-2,CASSGSTGSYGYTF,TGTGCCAGCAGTGGCTCGACAGGGAGCTATGGCTACACCTTC
TRBV5-6,TRBD1,-,TRBJ2-3,CASSRLNGQADTQYF,TGTGCCAGCAGCCGCCTTAACGGACAGGCAGATACGCAGTATTTT
TRBV30,TRBD1,-,TRBJ1-4,CAWSVRDRNYEKLFF,TGTGCCTGGAGTGTACGGGACAGAAATTATGAAAAACTGTTTTTT
TRBV2,-,-,TRBJ1-1,CAREGGGATEAFF,TGTGCCAGAGAAGGGGGGGGTGCCACTGAAGCTTTCTTT
TRBV5-1,-,few,TRBJ2-7,CASSLGGASDEQYF,TGCGCCAGCAGCTTGGGAGGGGCTAGCGACGAGCAGTACTTC
TRBV7-3,-,-,TRBJ1-1,CASSLQGAMNTEAFF,TGTGCCAGCAGCTTGCAGGGCGCCATGAACACTGAAGCTTTCTTT
TRBV15,TRBD2,-,TRBJ2-7,CATSNTPGLVSSEQYF,TGTGCCACCAGCAATACCCCGGGACTAGTAAGTTCCGAGCAGTACTTC
TRBV7-2,-,-,TRBJ2-7,CASSRGFYEQYF,TGTGCCAGCAGCCGGGGATTCTACGAGCAGTACTTC
TRBV18,-,once,TRBJ2-3,CASSPPTGSTDTQYF,TGTGCCAGCTCACCACCTACCGGTAGCACAGATACGCAGTATTTT
TRBV10-1,-,-,TRBJ1-6,CASSESTGINSPLHF,TGCGCCAGCAGTGAGTCCACAGGGATAAATTCACCCCTCCACTTT
TRBV10-3,-,-,TRBJ2-6,CAISGAAGASGANVLTF,TGTGCCATCAGTGGAGCCGCAGGGGCCTCTGGGGCCAACGTCCTGACTTTC
TRBV21-1,-,-,TRBJ2-1,CASSRTGGAYNEQFF,TGTGCCAGCAGCAGAACAGGGGGCGCGTACAATGAGCAGTTCTTC
TRBV30,-,-,TRBJ1-1,CAWAWGGQTEAFF,TGTGCCTGGGCCTGGGGGGGGCAGACTGAAGCTTTCTTT
TRBV7-2,-,-,TRBJ2-2,CASSLGRLNTGELFF,TGTGCCAGCAGCTTAGGCAGGCTGAACACCGGGGAGCTGTTTTTT
TRBV6-1,-,once,TRBJ2-1,CASSEASDNEQFF,TGTGCCAGCAGTGAAGCGTCCGACAATGAGCAGTTCTTC
TRBV18,TRBD1,-,TRBJ1-1,CASSPRTGSNINTEAFF,TGTGCCAGCTCACCGAGGACAGGGTCTAATATCAACACTGAAGCTTTCTTT
TRBV5-4,-,-,TRBJ1-2,CASSGGGLNPNYGYTF,TGTGCCAGCAGCGGGGGAGGGCTGAATCCTAACTATGGCTACACCTTC
TRBV5-1,-,-,TRBJ2-2,CASTETENTGELFF,TGCGCCAGCACCGAGACAGAAAACACCGGGGAGCTGTTTTTT
TRBV27,-,-,TRBJ1-5,CASSPGDTRSNQPQHF,TGTGCCAGCAGTCCCGGGGACACCAGGAGCAATCAGCCCCAGCATTTT
TRBV10-1,TRBD2,-,TRBJ2-5,CASSPSGVETQYF,TGCGCCAGCAGCCCTAGCGGGGTAGAGACCCAGTACTTC
TRBV28,TRBD1,-,TRBJ1-5,CASSSVDRAPGGNQPQHF,TGTGCCAGCAGTTCGGTAGACAGGGCCCCCGGTGGCAATCAGCCCCAGCATTTT
TRBV7-8,TRBD2,-,TRBJ2-1,CASSLPGLAGVGYNEQFF,TGTGCCAGCAGCTTACCGGGACTAGCGGGGGTCGGGTACAATGAGCAGTTCTTC
TRBV28,-,-,TRBJ2-2,CASSFSRVSGELFF,TGTGCCAGCAGTTTCTCCAGGGTGAGCGGGGAGCTGTTTTTT
TRBV29-1,TRBD1,-,TRBJ1-1,CSVDQGATEAFF,TGCAGCGTTGACCAGGGGGCCACTGAAGCTTTCTTT
TRBV7-9,TRBD2,once,TRBJ2-1,CASSPAGGNYNERFF,TGTGCCAGCAGCCCGGCGGGGGGGAACTACAATGAGCGGTTCTTC
TRBV7-6,-,-,TRBJ2-5,CASSTWTNQETQYF,TGTGCCAGCAGCACTTGGACAAATCAAGAGACCCAGTACTTC